This T cell receptor beta chain stems from a study of blood T cell repertoires in COVID-19. As for the study in general: Some COVID-19 samples were acute and others convalescent; all came from the United States, Italy and Spain. The cDNA or gDNA used as material had been derived from T cells, B-cell-depleted T cells, or PBMCs.

Authors' analysis steps: Estimation of nucleated cell counts was performed using reference gene primer amplification. Produced via immunoSEQ multiplex PCR; TCRdb's table is partial and in-frame only. The V and J calls and the clone size are those of that table, but D and trimming were determined from the DNA. The sample holds about 220,000 clones, under 90% seen once. CDR1 is SGHRS, CDR2 YFSETQ, per germline. Trimming removed 4 bases from V and 4 bases from J; junction bases left unmatched: 12. The CDR3 totals 16 residues. The chain uses TRBV5-1 and TRBJ2-5, with 8 bases fitting TRBD2. The source is a man between 25 and 39 years old with active or convalescent COVID-19. Sequenced sample: peripheral blood. The CDR3 DNA is TGCGCCAGCAGCCACCGGGGGGGACTAGACCGAGAGACCCAGTACTTC. This gives the protein CASSHRGGLDRETQYF. Supplemented by reference TRBV5-1 and TRBJ2-5, the full variable domain reads KAGVTQTPRYLIKTRGQQVTLSCSPISGHRSVSWYQQTPGQGLQFLFEYFSETQRNKGNFPGRFSGRQFSNSRSEMNVSTLELGDSALYLCASSHRGGLDRETQYFGPGTRLLVL.